These T cell receptor beta chains were read from a single sample in a study of T cell responses to AZD1222 COVID-19 vaccine. Data came from immunoSEQ multiplex PCR; TCRdb stores just in-frame clones and leaves some out. Recorded here are about 140,000 clones; the top ten clones represent around 2.2%. Sequencing was carried out using peripheral blood. The receptors stem from an adult in good health. CDR3s include the opening cysteine and the closing phenylalanine or tryptophan. Fields, in order: D gene, V gene, J gene, CDR3 protein, CDR3 DNA. A D gene is named only where the DNA matches it firmly.

>TRBD2|TRBV5-5|TRBJ2-2
CASSLILAGARGTGELFF
TGTGCCAGCAGCTTGATATTAGCGGGGGCCCGGGGCACCGGGGAGCTGTTTTTT
>.|TRBV2|TRBJ2-7
CASSPGYEQYF
TGTGCCAGCAGTCCGGGGTACGAGCAGTACTTC
>.|TRBV2|TRBJ1-1
CASSVQGSGTEAFF
TGTGCCAGCAGTGTCCAGGGATCTGGAACTGAAGCTTTCTTT
>.|TRBV12-3/TRBV12-4|TRBJ1-1
CASSLQWTEAFF
TGTGCCAGCAGTCTTCAGTGGACTGAAGCTTTCTTT
>TRBD1|TRBV6-5|TRBJ1-5
CASSDSTGVVAQHF
TGTGCCAGCAGTGACTCGACAGGGGTAGTGGCCCAGCATTTT
>.|TRBV2|TRBJ2-1
CASSDRTAKFSFRPNNEQFF
TGTGCCAGCAGCGACCGGACAGCCAAGTTTAGTTTTAGGCCGAACAATGAGCAGTTCTTC
>.|TRBV19|TRBJ2-1
CASSMFNEQFF
TGTGCCAGTAGTATGTTCAATGAGCAGTTCTTC
>.|TRBV10-2|TRBJ1-4
CASSRAGEKLFF
TGCGCCAGCAGTCGGGCGGGGGAAAAACTGTTTTTT
>TRBD1|TRBV10-2|TRBJ1-5
CASRTGQGTNQPQHF
TGCGCCAGCAGGACGGGACAGGGAACTAATCAGCCCCAGCATTTT
>TRBD1|TRBV6-5|TRBJ2-1
CASSYKQGDINEQFF
TGTGCCAGCAGTTACAAACAGGGGGACATCAATGAGCAGTTCTTC
>.|TRBV2|TRBJ1-1
CASNGAEGTEAFF
TGTGCCAGCAATGGGGCAGAAGGCACTGAAGCTTTCTTT
>.|TRBV4-2|TRBJ1-5
CASSQEVYSGGSNQPQHF
TGTGCCAGCAGCCAAGAAGTCTACTCGGGAGGAAGCAATCAGCCCCAGCATTTT
>.|TRBV27|TRBJ1-3
CASSPRGGAGNTIYF
TGTGCCAGCAGTCCCCGGGGAGGCGCTGGAAACACCATATATTTT
>.|TRBV11-2|TRBJ1-1
CASSLHFAAGNTEAFF
TGTGCCAGCAGCTTACATTTTGCGGCAGGGAACACTGAAGCTTTCTTT
>.|TRBV14|TRBJ1-2
CASSQDLSARGYGYGYTF
TGTGCCAGCAGCCAAGATCTGTCGGCTCGGGGGTATGGCTATGGCTACACCTTC
>TRBD1|TRBV4-2|TRBJ2-2
CASSQDRTGGDTGELFF
TGTGCCAGCAGCCAAGATAGAACAGGGGGAGACACCGGGGAGCTGTTTTTT
>.|TRBV28|TRBJ1-1
CASSLYTRPDTEAFF
TGTGCCAGCAGTTTATATACCAGGCCGGACACTGAAGCTTTCTTT
>TRBD2|TRBV5-1|TRBJ2-1
CASAVQGRGASNEQFF
TGCGCCAGCGCCGTCCAGGGGCGGGGGGCCTCCAATGAGCAGTTCTTC
>.|TRBV4-1|TRBJ2-2
CASSQTRMNTGELFF
TGCGCCAGCAGCCAGACACGGATGAACACCGGGGAGCTGTTTTTT
>TRBD1|TRBV4-2|TRBJ1-1
CASSPTGGNAEAFF
TGTGCCAGCAGCCCCACAGGGGGCAACGCTGAAGCTTTCTTT
>.|TRBV6-5|TRBJ1-5
CASSSVRGQPQHF
TGTGCCAGCAGTTCGGTCCGGGGACAGCCCCAGCATTTT
>TRBD1|TRBV5-5|TRBJ1-1
CASSAQGARVTEAFF
TGTGCCAGCAGCGCCCAGGGGGCGCGGGTCACTGAAGCTTTCTTT
>.|TRBV5-4|TRBJ1-6
CASSPGGGQSYNSPLHF
TGTGCCAGCAGCCCTGGGGGGGGTCAATCCTATAATTCACCCCTCCACTTT
>.|TRBV5-4|TRBJ1-2
CASSLAGGAHGYTF
TGTGCCAGCAGCTTGGCCGGGGGGGCCCATGGCTACACCTTC
>.|TRBV11-1|TRBJ1-1
CASSLRWGNTEAFF
TGTGCCAGCAGCTTACGGTGGGGGAACACTGAAGCTTTCTTT
>TRBD1|TRBV7-9|TRBJ2-3
CASSPDGQGATDTQYF
TGTGCCAGCAGCCCCGATGGGCAGGGGGCCACAGATACGCAGTATTTT
>.|TRBV24-1|TRBJ2-3
CATSGSSITDTQYF
TGTGCCACCAGTGGTTCGTCTATAACAGATACGCAGTATTTT
>.|TRBV6-5|TRBJ1-1
CASSYSIVGRRTEAFF
TGTGCCAGCAGTTACTCGATCGTAGGACGGAGGACTGAAGCTTTCTTT
>.|TRBV7-8|TRBJ2-3
CASSLQDPGFSTDTQYF
TGTGCCAGCAGCTTACAGGATCCCGGGTTTAGCACAGATACGCAGTATTTT
>.|TRBV27|TRBJ1-2
CASRPPGVDGYTF
TGTGCCAGCAGACCCCCAGGGGTGGATGGCTACACCTTC
>.|TRBV11-3|TRBJ2-7
CASSLVGDINEQYF
TGTGCCAGCAGCTTAGTTGGGGACATCAACGAGCAGTACTTC
>TRBD1|TRBV2|TRBJ1-5
CASSLDRGNQPQHF
TGTGCCAGCAGTCTAGACAGGGGGAATCAGCCCCAGCATTTT
>.|TRBV12-3/TRBV12-4|TRBJ2-1
CASSLGGNEQFF
TGTGCCAGCAGTTTGGGGGGCAATGAGCAGTTCTTC
>TRBD1|TRBV4-1|TRBJ1-2
CASSQEAGGLGYTF
TGCGCCAGCAGCCAAGAAGCAGGGGGTCTTGGCTACACCTTC
>TRBD2|TRBV13|TRBJ2-2
CASSAGREVVEGNTGELFF
TGTGCCAGCAGCGCCGGACGGGAGGTGGTGGAAGGGAACACCGGGGAGCTGTTTTTT
>TRBD2|TRBV28|TRBJ2-2
CASTVAGLNTGELFF
TGTGCCAGCACGGTAGCGGGGCTGAACACCGGGGAGCTGTTTTTT
>.|TRBV6-5|TRBJ1-5
CASRYSNQPQHF
TGTGCCAGCAGGTATAGCAATCAGCCCCAGCATTTT
>.|TRBV11-2|TRBJ2-3
CASKSDLGYGTDTQYF
TGTGCCAGCAAATCCGACCTAGGGTATGGCACAGATACGCAGTATTTT
>.|TRBV7-2|TRBJ1-3
CASSERRDSGNTIYF
TGTGCCAGCAGCGAACGACGGGACTCTGGAAACACCATATATTTT
>.|TRBV13|TRBJ2-6
CASSLFGSGANVLTF
TGTGCCAGCAGCTTATTCGGCTCTGGGGCCAACGTCCTGACTTTC
>.|TRBV6-5|TRBJ1-1
CASGAAFMTEAFF
TGTGCCAGTGGGGCAGCCTTTATGACTGAAGCTTTCTTT
>.|TRBV12-5|TRBJ1-4
CASGLPLSPVEKLFF
TGTGCTAGTGGTTTGCCCCTAAGTCCGGTTGAAAAACTGTTTTTT
>TRBD1|TRBV19|TRBJ1-3
CASSNQDRAGNTIYF
TGTGCCAGTAGTAACCAGGACAGGGCTGGAAACACCATATATTTT
>.|TRBV7-9|TRBJ2-7
CASSTEPYEQYF
TGTGCCAGCAGCACCGAGCCCTACGAGCAGTACTTC
>.|TRBV19|TRBJ1-5
CASSPRPTNSNQPQHF
TGTGCCAGTAGTCCCCGACCTACTAATAGCAATCAGCCCCAGCATTTT
>.|TRBV29-1|TRBJ2-7
CSVEDEVHSEVF
TGCAGCGTTGAAGATGAGGTCCACAGTGAAGTCTTC
>.|TRBV28|TRBJ2-7
CASSPFIGYEQYF
TGTGCCAGCAGTCCCTTTATCGGCTACGAGCAGTACTTC
>TRBD2|TRBV15|TRBJ2-4
CATSSRLAGGLAKNIQYF
TGTGCCACCAGCAGCCGTCTAGCGGGGGGCTTAGCCAAAAACATTCAGTACTTC
>.|TRBV7-3|TRBJ2-2
CASSLARQQNTGELFF
TGTGCCAGCAGTCTAGCCCGACAGCAGAACACCGGGGAGCTGTTTTTT
>.|TRBV3-1/TRBV3-2|TRBJ2-4
CASSQDLGDANIQYF
TGTGCCAGCAGCCAAGATCTCGGGGATGCAAACATTCAGTACTTC
>.|TRBV6-2/TRBV6-3|TRBJ1-1
CASSYERVTGINTEAFF
TGTGCCAGCAGTTACGAACGCGTAACAGGCATTAACACTGAAGCTTTCTTT
>.|TRBV6-1|TRBJ1-2
CASSEVVSNYGYTF
TGTGCCAGCAGTGAGGTCGTCAGCAACTATGGCTACACCTTC